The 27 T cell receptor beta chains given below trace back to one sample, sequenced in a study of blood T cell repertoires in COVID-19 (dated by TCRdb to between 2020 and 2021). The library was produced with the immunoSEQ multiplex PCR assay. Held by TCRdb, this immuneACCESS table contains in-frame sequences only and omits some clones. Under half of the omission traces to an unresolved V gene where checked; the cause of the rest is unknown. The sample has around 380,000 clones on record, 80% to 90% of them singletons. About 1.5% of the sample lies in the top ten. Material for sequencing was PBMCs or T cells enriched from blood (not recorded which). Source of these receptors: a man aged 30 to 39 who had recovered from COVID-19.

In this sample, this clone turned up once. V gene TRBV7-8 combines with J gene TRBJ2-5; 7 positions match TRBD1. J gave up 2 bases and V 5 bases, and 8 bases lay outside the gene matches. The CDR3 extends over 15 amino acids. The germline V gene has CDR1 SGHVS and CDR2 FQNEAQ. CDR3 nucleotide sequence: TGTGCCAGCAGCAGCCAGGGCAGGGGGCAAGAGACCCAGTACTTC. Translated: CASSSQGRGQETQYF.

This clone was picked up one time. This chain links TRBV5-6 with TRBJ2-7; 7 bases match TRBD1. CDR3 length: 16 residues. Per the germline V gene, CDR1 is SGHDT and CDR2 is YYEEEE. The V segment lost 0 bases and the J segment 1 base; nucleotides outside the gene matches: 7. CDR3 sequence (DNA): TGTGCCAGCAGCTTGGAGGGGGCAGGGAATTCCTACGAGCAGTACTTC. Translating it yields CASSLEGAGNSYEQYF.

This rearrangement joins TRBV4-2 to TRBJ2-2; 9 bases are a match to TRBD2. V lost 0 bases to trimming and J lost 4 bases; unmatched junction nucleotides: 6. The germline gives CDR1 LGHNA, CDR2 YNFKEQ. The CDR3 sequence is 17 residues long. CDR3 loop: CASSQDSGGLSTGELFF. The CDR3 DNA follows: TGTGCCAGCAGCCAAGACAGCGGGGGGCTGAGCACCGGGGAGCTGTTTTTT.

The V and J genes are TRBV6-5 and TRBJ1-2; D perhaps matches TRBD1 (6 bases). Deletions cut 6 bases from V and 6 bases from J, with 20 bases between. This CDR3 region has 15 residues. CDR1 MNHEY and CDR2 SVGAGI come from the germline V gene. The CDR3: CASSPPGGREDGYTF. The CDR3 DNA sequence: TGTGCCAGCAGCCCGCCGGGGGGCAGGGAGGATGGCTACACCTTC.

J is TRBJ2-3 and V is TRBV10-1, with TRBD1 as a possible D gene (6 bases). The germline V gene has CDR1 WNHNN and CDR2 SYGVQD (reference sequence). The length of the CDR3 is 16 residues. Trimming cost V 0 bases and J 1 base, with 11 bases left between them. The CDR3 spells CASSESPSGGTDTQYF. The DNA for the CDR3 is TGCGCCAGCAGTGAGTCCCCCTCAGGGGGCACAGATACGCAGTATTTT.

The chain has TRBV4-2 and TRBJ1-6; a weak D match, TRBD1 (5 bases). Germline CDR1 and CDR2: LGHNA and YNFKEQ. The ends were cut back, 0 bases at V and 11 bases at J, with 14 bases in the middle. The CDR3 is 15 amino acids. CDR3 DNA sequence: TGTGCCAGCAGCCAAGAAAGGCAGGGCTCGACACCCCTCCACTTT. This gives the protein CASSQERQGSTPLHF.

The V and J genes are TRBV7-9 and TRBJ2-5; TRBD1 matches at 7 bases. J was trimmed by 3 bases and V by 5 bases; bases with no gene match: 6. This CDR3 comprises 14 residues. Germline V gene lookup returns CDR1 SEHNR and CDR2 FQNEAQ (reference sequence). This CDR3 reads CASSPPDREETQYF. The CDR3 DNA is TGTGCCAGCAGCCCTCCTGACAGGGAAGAGACCCAGTACTTC.

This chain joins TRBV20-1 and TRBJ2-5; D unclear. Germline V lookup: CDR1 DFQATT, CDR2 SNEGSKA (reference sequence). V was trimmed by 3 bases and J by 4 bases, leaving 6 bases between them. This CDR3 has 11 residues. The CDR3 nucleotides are TGCAGTGCTAGGGGCGTAGAGACCCAGTACTTC. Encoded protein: CSARGVETQYF.

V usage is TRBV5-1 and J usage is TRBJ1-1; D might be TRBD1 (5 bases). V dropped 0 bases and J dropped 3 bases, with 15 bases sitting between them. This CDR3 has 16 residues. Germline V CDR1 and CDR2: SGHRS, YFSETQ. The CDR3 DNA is TGCGCCAGCAGCTTGGAACAGAGGGGCGGGGACACTGAAGCTTTCTTT. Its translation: CASSLEQRGGDTEAFF. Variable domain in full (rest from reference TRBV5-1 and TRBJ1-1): KAGVTQTPRYLIKTRGQQVTLSCSPISGHRSVSWYQQTPGQGLQFLFEYFSETQRNKGNFPGRFSGRQFSNSRSEMNVSTLELGDSALYLCASSLEQRGGDTEAFFGQGTRLTVV.

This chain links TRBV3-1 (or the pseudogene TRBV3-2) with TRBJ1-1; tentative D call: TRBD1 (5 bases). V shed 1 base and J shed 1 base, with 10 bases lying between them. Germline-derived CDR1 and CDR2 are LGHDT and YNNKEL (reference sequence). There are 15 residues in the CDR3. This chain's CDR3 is CASSQVAGPNTEAFF. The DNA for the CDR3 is TGTGCCAGCAGCCAAGTAGCAGGGCCGAACACTGAAGCTTTCTTT.

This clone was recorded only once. This chain's CDR3 is CASSLYQGRGEAFF. DNA for the CDR3: TGTGCCAGCAGCTTATATCAGGGGCGAGGTGAAGCTTTCTTT. The chain links TRBV7-2 to TRBJ1-1, with D perhaps TRBD1 (6 bases). Between the trimmed V and J ends, which lost 2 bases and 7 bases, there was a span of 14 bases. CDR3 size: 14 residues. Germline lookup yields CDR1 SGHTA and CDR2 FQGNSA.

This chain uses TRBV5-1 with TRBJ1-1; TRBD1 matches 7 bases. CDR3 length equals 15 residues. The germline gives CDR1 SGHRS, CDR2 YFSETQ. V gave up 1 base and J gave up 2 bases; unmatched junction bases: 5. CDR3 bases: TGCGCCAGCAGCTTGCGGGGACAGTCAAACACTGAAGCTTTCTTT. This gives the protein CASSLRGQSNTEAFF.

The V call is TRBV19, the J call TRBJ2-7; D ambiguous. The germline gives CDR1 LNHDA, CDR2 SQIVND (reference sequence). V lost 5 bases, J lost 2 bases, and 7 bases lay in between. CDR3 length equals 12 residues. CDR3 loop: CASSSSAYEQYF. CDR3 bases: TGTGCCAGTAGTTCTTCAGCCTACGAGCAGTACTTC.

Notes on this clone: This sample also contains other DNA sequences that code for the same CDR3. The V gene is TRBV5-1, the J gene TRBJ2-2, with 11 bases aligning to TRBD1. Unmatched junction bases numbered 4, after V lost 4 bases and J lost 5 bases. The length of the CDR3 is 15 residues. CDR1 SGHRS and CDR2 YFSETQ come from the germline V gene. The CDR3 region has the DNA TGCGCCAGCAGCCTGGGGACAGGGGGTACCGGGGAGCTGTTTTTT. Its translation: CASSLGTGGTGELFF.

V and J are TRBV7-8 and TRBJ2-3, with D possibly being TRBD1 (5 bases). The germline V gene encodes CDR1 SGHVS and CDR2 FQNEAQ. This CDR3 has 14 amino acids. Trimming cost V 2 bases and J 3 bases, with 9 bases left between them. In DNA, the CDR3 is TGTGCCAGCAGCTTACAGGGTCGGACAGATACGCAGTATTTT. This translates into CASSLQGRTDTQYF.

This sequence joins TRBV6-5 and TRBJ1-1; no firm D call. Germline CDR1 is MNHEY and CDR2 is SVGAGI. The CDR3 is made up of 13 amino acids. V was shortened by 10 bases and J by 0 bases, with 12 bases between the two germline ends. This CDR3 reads CATSGRLNTEAFF. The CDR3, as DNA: TGTGCCACAAGCGGACGATTGAACACTGAAGCTTTCTTT.

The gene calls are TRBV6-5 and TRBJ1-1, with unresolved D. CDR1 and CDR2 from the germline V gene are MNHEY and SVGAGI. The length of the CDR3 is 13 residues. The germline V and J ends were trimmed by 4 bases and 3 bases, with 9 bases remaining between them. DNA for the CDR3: TGTGCCAGCAGTTTTGGGAGATACACTGAAGCTTTCTTT. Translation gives CASSFGRYTEAFF.

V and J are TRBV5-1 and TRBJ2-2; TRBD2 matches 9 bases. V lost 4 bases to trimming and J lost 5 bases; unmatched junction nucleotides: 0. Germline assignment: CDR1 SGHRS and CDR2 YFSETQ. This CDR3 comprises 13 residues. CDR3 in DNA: TGCGCCAGCAGCACTAGCGGGACCGGGGAGCTGTTTTTT. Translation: CASSTSGTGELFF.

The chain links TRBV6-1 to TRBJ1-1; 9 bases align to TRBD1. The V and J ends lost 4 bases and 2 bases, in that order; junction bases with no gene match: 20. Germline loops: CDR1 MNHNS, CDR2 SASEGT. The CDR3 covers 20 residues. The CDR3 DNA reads TGTGCCAGCAGTGGGCTATACCGGGACAGGGAAGATTGGGGAAACACTGAAGCTTTCTTT. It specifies CASSGLYRDREDWGNTEAFF.

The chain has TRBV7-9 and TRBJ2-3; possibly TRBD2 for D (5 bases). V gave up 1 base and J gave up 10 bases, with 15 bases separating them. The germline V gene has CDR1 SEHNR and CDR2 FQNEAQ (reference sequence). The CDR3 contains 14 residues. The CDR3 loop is CASSLGGEVKAQYF. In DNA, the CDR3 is TGTGCCAGCAGCTTAGGGGGAGAGGTAAAGGCGCAGTATTTT.

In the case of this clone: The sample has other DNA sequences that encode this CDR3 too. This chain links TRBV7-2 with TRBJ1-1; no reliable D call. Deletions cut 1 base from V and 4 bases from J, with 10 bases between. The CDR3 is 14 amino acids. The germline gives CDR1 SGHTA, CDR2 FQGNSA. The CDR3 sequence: CASSLVGTGTEAFF. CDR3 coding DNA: TGTGCCAGCAGCTTAGTAGGTACGGGCACTGAAGCTTTCTTT. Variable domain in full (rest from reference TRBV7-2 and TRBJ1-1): GAGVSQSPSNKVTEKGKDVELRCDPISGHTALYWYRQSLGQGLEFLIYFQGNSAPDKSGLPSDRFSAERTGGSVSTLTIQRTQQEDSAVYLCASSLVGTGTEAFFGQGTRLTVV.

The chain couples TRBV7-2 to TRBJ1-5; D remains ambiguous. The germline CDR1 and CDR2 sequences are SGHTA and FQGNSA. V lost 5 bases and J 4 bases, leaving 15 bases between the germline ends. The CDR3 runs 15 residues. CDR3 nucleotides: TGTGCCAGCAGCCCGGGTCCTCCGGCTAATCAGCCCCAGCATTTT. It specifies CASSPGPPANQPQHF.

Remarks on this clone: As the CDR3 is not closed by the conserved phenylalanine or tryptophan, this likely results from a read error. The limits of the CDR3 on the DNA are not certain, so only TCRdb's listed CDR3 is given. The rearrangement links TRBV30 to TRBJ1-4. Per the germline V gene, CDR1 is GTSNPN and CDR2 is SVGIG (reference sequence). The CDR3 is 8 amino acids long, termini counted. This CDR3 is CAWPPVYL.

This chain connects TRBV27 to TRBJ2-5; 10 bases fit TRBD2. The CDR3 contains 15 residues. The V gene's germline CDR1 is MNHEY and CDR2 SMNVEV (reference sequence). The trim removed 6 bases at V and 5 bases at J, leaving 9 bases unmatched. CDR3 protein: CASSLTLAGEETQYF. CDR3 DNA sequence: TGTGCCAGCAGCCTGACGCTAGCGGGGGAGGAGACCCAGTACTTC.

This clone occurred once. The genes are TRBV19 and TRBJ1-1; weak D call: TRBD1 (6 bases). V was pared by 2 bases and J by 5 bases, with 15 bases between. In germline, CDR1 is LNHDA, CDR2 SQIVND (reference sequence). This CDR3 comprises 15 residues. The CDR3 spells CASSISGTILTEAFF. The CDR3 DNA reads TGTGCCAGTAGTATATCGGGGACAATACTTACTGAAGCTTTCTTT. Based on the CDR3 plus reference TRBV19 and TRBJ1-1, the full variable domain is DGGITQSPKYLFRKEGQNVTLSCEQNLNHDAMYWYRQDPGQGLRLIYYSQIVNDFQKGDIAEGYSVSREKKESFPLTVTSAQKNPTAFYLCASSISGTILTEAFFGQGTRLTVV.

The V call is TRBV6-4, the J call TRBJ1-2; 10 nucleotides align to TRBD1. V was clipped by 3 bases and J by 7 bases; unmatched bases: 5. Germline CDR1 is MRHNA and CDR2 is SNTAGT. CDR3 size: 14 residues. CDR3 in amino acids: CASSEGTGAGGYTF. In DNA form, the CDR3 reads TGTGCCAGCAGTGAAGGGACAGGGGCCGGTGGCTACACCTTC.

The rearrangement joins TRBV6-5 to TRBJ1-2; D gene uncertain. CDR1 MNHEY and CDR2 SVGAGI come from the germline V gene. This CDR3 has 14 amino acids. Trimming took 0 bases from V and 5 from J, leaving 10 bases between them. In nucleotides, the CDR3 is TGTGCCAGCAGTTACTCCGACTCGGGGTATGGCTACACCTTC. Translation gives CASSYSDSGYGYTF.